This record covers a single T cell receptor (beta chain). The antigen is unknown. This sample was included in a study of graft-versus-host responses after intestinal transplantation. Overall study context: Among the recipients, transplants were multivisceral, liver-intestinal, or isolated intestinal.

Study results and limitations: GvH clones occurred in recipient marrow; some first appeared in ileum or blood. The study found high graft-versus-host to host-versus-graft clonal ratios in allografts of patients with graft-donor T cell macrochimerism.

The table came from immunoSEQ multiplex PCR; TCRdb's copy has only in-frame clones and leaves some out. This repertoire shows 45,000 to 50,000 clones, roughly 93% found once; its top ten account for about 5.5%. The specimen comprised PBMCs, sampled 750 to 800 days after a first intestinal transplant, on the day of a second. The TCR was taken from a human patient who received an intestinal transplant, so some T cells may come from the graft donor.

CDR3 coding DNA: TGTGCCAGCAGTTACTCTCAGTCTAATGAAAAACTGTTTTTT. It encodes CASSYSQSNEKLFF. The chain joins TRBV6-6 to TRBJ1-4, with unresolved D. This CDR3 has 14 amino acids. Germline CDR1 MNHNY, CDR2 SVGAGI (reference sequence). V shed 0 bases and J shed 3 bases, with 5 bases lying between them.